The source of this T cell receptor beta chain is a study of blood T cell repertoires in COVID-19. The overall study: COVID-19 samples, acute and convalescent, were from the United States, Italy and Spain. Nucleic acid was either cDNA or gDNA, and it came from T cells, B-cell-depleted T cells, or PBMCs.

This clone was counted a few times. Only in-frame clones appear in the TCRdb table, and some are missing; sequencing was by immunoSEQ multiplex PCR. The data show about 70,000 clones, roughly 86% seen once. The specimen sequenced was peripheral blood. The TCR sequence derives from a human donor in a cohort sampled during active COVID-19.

The CDR3 nucleotides read TGTGCCAGCAGCCAAACCCTCGGGGGGTTAGAGGCAAAACTGTTTTTT. It is translated as CASSQTLGGLEAKLFF. This rearrangement joins TRBV3-1 (or the pseudogene TRBV3-2) to TRBJ1-4, with D perhaps matching TRBD1 (5 bases). Germline V gives CDR1 LGHDT, CDR2 YNNKEL (reference sequence). The CDR3 is 16 residues long. Deletions cut 2 bases from V and 10 bases from J, with 20 bases between.